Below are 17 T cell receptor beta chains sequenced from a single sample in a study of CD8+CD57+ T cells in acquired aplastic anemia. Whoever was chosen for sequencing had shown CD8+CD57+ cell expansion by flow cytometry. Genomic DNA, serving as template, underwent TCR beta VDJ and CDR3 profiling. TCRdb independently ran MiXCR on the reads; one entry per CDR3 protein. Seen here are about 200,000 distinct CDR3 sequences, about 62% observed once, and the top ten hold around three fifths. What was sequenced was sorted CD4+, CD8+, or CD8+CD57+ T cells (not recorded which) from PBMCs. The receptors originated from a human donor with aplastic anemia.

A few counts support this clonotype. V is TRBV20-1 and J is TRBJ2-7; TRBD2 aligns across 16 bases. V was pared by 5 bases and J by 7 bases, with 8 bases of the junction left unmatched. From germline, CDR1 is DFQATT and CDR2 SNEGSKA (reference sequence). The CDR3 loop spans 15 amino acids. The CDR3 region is CSAEKGTSGRGEQYF. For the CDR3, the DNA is TGCAGTGCTGAAAAGGGGACTAGCGGGAGGGGTGAGCAGTACTTC.

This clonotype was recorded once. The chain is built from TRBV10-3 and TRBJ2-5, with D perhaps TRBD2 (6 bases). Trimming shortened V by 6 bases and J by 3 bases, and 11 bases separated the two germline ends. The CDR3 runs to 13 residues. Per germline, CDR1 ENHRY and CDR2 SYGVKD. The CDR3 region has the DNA TGTGCCATCAGGGAGGGCGGGGAAGAGACCCAGTACTTC. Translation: CAIREGGEETQYF.

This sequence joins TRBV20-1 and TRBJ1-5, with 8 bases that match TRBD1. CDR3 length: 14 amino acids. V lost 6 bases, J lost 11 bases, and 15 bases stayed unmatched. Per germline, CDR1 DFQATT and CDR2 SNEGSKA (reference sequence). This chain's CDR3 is CSARPDRERETQHF. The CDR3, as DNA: TGCAGTGCGAGGCCGGACAGGGAACGGGAGACCCAGCATTTT.

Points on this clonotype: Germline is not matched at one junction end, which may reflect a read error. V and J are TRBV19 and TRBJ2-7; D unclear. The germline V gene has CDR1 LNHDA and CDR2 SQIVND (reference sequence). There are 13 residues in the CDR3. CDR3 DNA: TGTGCCAGTAGTATATTCAGCAGTGAAGAGCAGTATTTC. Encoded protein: CASSIFSSEEQYF. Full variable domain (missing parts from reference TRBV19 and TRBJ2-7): DGGITQSPKYLFRKEGQNVTLSCEQNLNHDAMYWYRQDPGQGLRLIYYSQIVNDFQKGDIAEGYSVSREKKESFPLTVTSAQKNPTAFYLCASSIFSSEEQYFGPGTRLTVT.

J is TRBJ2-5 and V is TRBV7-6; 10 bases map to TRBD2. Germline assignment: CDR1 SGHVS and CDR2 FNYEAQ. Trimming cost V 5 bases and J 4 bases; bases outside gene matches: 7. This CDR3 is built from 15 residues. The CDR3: CASSTSGGAGETQYF. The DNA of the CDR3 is TGTGCCAGCAGCACAAGCGGGGGGGCCGGAGAGACCCAGTACTTC.

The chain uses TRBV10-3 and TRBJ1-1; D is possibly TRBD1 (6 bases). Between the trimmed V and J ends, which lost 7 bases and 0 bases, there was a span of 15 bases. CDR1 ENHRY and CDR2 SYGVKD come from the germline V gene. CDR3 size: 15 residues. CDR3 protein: CAIIGEDSMNTEAFF. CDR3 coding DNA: TGTGCCATCATAGGGGAGGACAGTATGAACACTGAAGCTTTCTTT.

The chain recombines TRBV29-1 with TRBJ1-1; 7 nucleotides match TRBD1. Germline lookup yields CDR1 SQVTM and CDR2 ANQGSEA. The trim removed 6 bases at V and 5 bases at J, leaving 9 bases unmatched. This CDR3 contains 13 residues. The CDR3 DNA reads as TGCAGCGTGTGCCAGGGGGGGGTTACTGAAGCTTTCTTT. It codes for CSVCQGGVTEAFF.

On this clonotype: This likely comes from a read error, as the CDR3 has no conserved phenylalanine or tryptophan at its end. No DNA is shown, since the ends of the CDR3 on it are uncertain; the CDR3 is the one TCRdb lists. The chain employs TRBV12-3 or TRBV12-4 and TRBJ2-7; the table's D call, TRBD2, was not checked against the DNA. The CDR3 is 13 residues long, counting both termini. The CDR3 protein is CASSLGLAVPPLL.

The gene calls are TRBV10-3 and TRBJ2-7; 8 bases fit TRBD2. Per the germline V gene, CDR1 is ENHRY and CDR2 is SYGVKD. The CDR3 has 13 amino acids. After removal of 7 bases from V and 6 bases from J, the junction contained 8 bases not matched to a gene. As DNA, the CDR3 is TGTGCCATCAACGGGGGGGTCCGTAGCGAGCAGTACTTC. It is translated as CAINGGVRSEQYF.

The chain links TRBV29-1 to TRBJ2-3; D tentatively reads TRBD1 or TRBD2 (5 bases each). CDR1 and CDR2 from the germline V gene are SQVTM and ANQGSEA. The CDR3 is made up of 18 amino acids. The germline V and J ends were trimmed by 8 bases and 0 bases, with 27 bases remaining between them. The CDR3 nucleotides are TGCAGCCCCGAAACATCCGGGGCAATACGACCTAGCACAGATACGCAGTATTTT. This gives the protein CSPETSGAIRPSTDTQYF.

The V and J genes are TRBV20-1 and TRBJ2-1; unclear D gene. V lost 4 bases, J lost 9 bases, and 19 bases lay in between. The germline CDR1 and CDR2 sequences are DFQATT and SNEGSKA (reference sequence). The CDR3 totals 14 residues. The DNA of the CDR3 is TGCAGTGCTATAGGGTGGTCCGGCCTGGGTGAGCAGTTCTTC. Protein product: CSAIGWSGLGEQFF.

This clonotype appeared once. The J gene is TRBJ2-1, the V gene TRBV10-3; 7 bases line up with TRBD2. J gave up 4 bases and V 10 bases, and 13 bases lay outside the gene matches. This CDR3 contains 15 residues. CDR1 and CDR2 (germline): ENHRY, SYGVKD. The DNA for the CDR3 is TGTGCCAGTAGTTCGAGGGGAGGGCCATACAATGAGCAGTTCTTC. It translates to CASSSRGGPYNEQFF.

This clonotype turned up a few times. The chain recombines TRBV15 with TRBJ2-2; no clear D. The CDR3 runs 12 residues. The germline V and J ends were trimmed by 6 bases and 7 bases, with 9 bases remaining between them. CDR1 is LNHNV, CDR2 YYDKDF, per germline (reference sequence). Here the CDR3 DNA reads TGTGCCACCAGAAGGGTGGTCGGGGAGCTGTTTTTT. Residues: CATRRVVGELFF.

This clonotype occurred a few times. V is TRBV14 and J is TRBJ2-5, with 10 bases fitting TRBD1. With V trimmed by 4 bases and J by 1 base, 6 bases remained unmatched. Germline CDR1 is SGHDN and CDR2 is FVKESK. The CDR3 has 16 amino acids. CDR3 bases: TGTGCCAGCAGCCTTCGGACAGGGGGAGGCCAAGAGACCCAGTACTTC. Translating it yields CASSLRTGGGQETQYF.

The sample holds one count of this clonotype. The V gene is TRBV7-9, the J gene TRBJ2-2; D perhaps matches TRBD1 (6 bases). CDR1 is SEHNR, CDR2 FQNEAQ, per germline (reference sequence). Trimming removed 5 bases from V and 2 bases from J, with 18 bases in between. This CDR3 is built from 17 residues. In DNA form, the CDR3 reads TGTGCCAGCAGCCCAGGTCTGGGACACTTAAACACCGGGGAGCTGTTTTTT. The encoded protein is CASSPGLGHLNTGELFF.

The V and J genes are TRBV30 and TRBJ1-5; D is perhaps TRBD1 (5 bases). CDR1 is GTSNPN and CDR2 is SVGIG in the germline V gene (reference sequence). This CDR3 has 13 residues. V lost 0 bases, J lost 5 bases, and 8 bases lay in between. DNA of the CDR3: TGTGCCTGGAGTGTCGGGGCATATCAGCCCCAGCATTTT. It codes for CAWSVGAYQPQHF.

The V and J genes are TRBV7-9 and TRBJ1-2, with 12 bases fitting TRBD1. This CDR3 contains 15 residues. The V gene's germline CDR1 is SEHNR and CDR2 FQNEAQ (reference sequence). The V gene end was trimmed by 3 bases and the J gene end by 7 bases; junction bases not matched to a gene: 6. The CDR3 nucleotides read TGTGCCAGCAGCTTGGGACAGGGGGCTATCGGTGGCTACACCTTC. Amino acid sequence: CASSLGQGAIGGYTF.